This is a list of T cell receptor beta chains from one sample in a study of T cell responses to AZD1222 COVID-19 vaccine. Sequencing was performed with immunoSEQ multiplex PCR; in TCRdb, only in-frame clones are kept and a portion is missing. The data contain approximately 100,000 clones, about 90% of them singletons. Source: peripheral blood, taken on day 0 of AZD1222 vaccination. The receptors were sampled from an adult in good health. CDR3s include the opening cysteine and the closing phenylalanine or tryptophan. The order of the fields is J gene, V gene, clone size, D gene, CDR3 DNA, CDR3 protein. The D gene is left open where the match is weak. Size is omitted from some rows. Given values are once, few, many or a class for expanded clones.

J: TRBJ2-7; V: TRBV11-2; size: .; D: TRBD2; DNA: TGTGCCAGCAGCTTAAAATCAGGACTAGCGGCTTACTCCTCCTACGAGCAGTACTTC; CDR3: CASSLKSGLAAYSSYEQYF
J: TRBJ2-3; V: TRBV9; size: .; D: TRBD1; DNA: TGTGCCAGCAGCAAATCAGCCGGGACAGGGGGAGTAGATACGCAGTATTTT; CDR3: CASSKSAGTGGVDTQYF
J: TRBJ2-2; V: TRBV7-2; size: .; D: .; DNA: TGTGCCAGCAGCTTAGTACTAGCCCCCGGGGAGCTGTTTTTT; CDR3: CASSLVLAPGELFF
J: TRBJ2-7; V: TRBV28; size: .; D: .; DNA: TGTGCCAGCAGTCGTTTATTCGAGCAGTACTTC; CDR3: CASSRLFEQYF
J: TRBJ1-2; V: TRBV6-6; size: once; D: TRBD1; DNA: TGTGCCAGCAGTCCATACGGACAGGGGGCTACAGCTAACTATGGCTACACCTTC; CDR3: CASSPYGQGATANYGYTF
J: TRBJ2-1; V: TRBV5-1; size: .; D: .; DNA: TGCGCCAGCAGCTTGACGTACGTGAACAGGGCGAAGTTCTTC; CDR3: CASSLTYVNRAKFF
J: TRBJ2-1; V: TRBV18; size: .; D: .; DNA: TGTGCCAGCTCACCACCGGCAGATTCTTTTAATGAGCAGTTCTTC; CDR3: CASSPPADSFNEQFF
J: TRBJ2-7; V: TRBV7-9; size: .; D: .; DNA: TGTGCCAGCAGCTTATTTCAGGACTCCTACGAGCAGTACTTC; CDR3: CASSLFQDSYEQYF
J: TRBJ2-1; V: TRBV27; size: .; D: TRBD1; DNA: TGTGCCAGCAGTTACCCGGGACAGGGGGCGAACAATGAGCAGTTCTTC; CDR3: CASSYPGQGANNEQFF
J: TRBJ2-1; V: TRBV19; size: .; D: TRBD2; DNA: TGTGCCAGTAGTCTCCGGACTAGCGGGCGAAATGAGCAGTTCTTC; CDR3: CASSLRTSGRNEQFF
J: TRBJ1-5; V: TRBV15; size: .; D: .; DNA: TGTGCCACCAGGAGAGAAGTCGATAGCAATCAGCCCCAGCATTTT; CDR3: CATRREVDSNQPQHF
J: TRBJ2-1; V: TRBV2; size: .; D: TRBD2; DNA: TGTGCCAGCAGAGAACAGGGACTAGCGCACAATGAGCAGTTCTTC; CDR3: CASREQGLAHNEQFF
J: TRBJ2-5; V: TRBV27; size: once; D: .; DNA: TGTGCCAGCAATGTTAACGACAGGTACAAAGAGACCCAGTACTTC; CDR3: CASNVNDRYKETQYF
J: TRBJ2-1; V: TRBV25-1; size: few; D: .; DNA: TGTGCCAGCAGTGAACAAGGTTTTGAGCAGTTCTTC; CDR3: CASSEQGFEQFF
J: TRBJ2-7; V: TRBV6-5; size: .; D: .; DNA: TGTGCCAGCAACAGGGAAAGCTCCTACGAGCAGTACTTC; CDR3: CASNRESSYEQYF
J: TRBJ1-4; V: TRBV9; size: few; D: .; DNA: TGTGCCAGCAGCCCCCAAGGACTCCAGGGCGAAAAACTGTTTTTT; CDR3: CASSPQGLQGEKLFF
J: TRBJ1-5; V: TRBV6-5; size: .; D: .; DNA: TGTGGAACAGGACGGTACGATAGCAATCAGCCCCAGCATTTT; CDR3: CGTGRYDSNQPQHF
J: TRBJ2-3; V: TRBV10-1; size: .; D: TRBD2; DNA: TGCGCCAGCAGTGGAGCGGGAGGATACACAGATACGCAGTATTTT; CDR3: CASSGAGGYTDTQYF
J: TRBJ1-2; V: TRBV12-3/TRBV12-4; size: .; D: .; DNA: TGTGCCAGCACTGGACCTACCTATGGCTACACCTTC; CDR3: CASTGPTYGYTF
J: TRBJ1-2; V: TRBV6-5; size: .; D: TRBD1; DNA: TGTGCCAGCAGTTTACAGGGGGCGTATGGCTACACCTTC; CDR3: CASSLQGAYGYTF
J: TRBJ1-5; V: TRBV6-5; size: .; D: .; DNA: TGTGCCAGCAGTTACTCAAGGGCAGAAAATCAGCCCCAGCATTTT; CDR3: CASSYSRAENQPQHF
J: TRBJ2-7; V: TRBV12-3/TRBV12-4; size: .; D: .; DNA: TGTGCCAGCAGTTTACAGTCCTCCTACGAGCAGTACTTC; CDR3: CASSLQSSYEQYF
J: TRBJ2-7; V: TRBV28; size: .; D: .; DNA: TGTGCCAGCAGTTTCCATGATAGGGGATTAGAGCAGTACTTC; CDR3: CASSFHDRGLEQYF
J: TRBJ1-6; V: TRBV27; size: .; D: .; DNA: TGTGCCAGCGGATTTAATTCACCCCTCCACTTT; CDR3: CASGFNSPLHF
J: TRBJ2-3; V: TRBV4-1; size: .; D: .; DNA: TGCGCCAGCAGCCTTGCGGGATCCGCGAAAACTAGCACAGATACGCAGTATTTT; CDR3: CASSLAGSAKTSTDTQYF
J: TRBJ2-1; V: TRBV7-3; size: .; D: TRBD2; DNA: TGTGCCAGCAGTCCCCCGGGGTTGGTAGCGGGAGGTAATGAGCAGTTCTTC; CDR3: CASSPPGLVAGGNEQFF
J: TRBJ2-1; V: TRBV2; size: .; D: TRBD1; DNA: TGTGCCAGCAGGAGGGGGCCTTACAATGAGCAGTTCTTC; CDR3: CASRRGPYNEQFF
J: TRBJ2-7; V: TRBV24-1; size: .; D: TRBD1; DNA: TGTGCCACCCCCCCACCAAGGACAGGGGGAGACGAGCAGTACTTC; CDR3: CATPPPRTGGDEQYF
J: TRBJ2-4; V: TRBV5-1; size: .; D: .; DNA: TGCGCCAGCAGCTTGGAGGAGCAAAACATTCAGTACTTC; CDR3: CASSLEEQNIQYF
J: TRBJ2-1; V: TRBV5-4; size: .; D: TRBD2; DNA: TGTGCCAGCAGCTTGGGACTAGCGGATTACAATGAGCAGTTCTTC; CDR3: CASSLGLADYNEQFF
J: TRBJ1-3; V: TRBV19; size: once; D: .; DNA: TGTGCCAGTAGTCCCCAATTGATCGCGAGGGGCTCTGGAAACACCATATATTTT; CDR3: CASSPQLIARGSGNTIYF
J: TRBJ1-6; V: TRBV3-1/TRBV3-2; size: .; D: .; DNA: TGTGCCAGCAAGGGGGGCCCGTATTATAATTCACCCCTCCACTTT; CDR3: CASKGGPYYNSPLHF
J: TRBJ1-2; V: TRBV5-4; size: .; D: .; DNA: TGTGCCAGCAGCTTGTCCCAGATCGGGGTGGGCTACACCTTC; CDR3: CASSLSQIGVGYTF
J: TRBJ1-2; V: TRBV4-1; size: .; D: .; DNA: TGCGCCAGCAGCCCAGGGTCTGACTATGGCTACACCTTC; CDR3: CASSPGSDYGYTF
J: TRBJ1-5; V: TRBV10-3; size: .; D: .; DNA: TGTGCCATCAGTCAGGGTACCAATCAGCCCCAGCATTTT; CDR3: CAISQGTNQPQHF
J: TRBJ2-1; V: TRBV5-1; size: .; D: .; DNA: TGCGCCAGCAGCCCCGGGGCCCCGCGAAGAGGTAGTACCGGTGAGCAGTTCTTC; CDR3: CASSPGAPRRGSTGEQFF